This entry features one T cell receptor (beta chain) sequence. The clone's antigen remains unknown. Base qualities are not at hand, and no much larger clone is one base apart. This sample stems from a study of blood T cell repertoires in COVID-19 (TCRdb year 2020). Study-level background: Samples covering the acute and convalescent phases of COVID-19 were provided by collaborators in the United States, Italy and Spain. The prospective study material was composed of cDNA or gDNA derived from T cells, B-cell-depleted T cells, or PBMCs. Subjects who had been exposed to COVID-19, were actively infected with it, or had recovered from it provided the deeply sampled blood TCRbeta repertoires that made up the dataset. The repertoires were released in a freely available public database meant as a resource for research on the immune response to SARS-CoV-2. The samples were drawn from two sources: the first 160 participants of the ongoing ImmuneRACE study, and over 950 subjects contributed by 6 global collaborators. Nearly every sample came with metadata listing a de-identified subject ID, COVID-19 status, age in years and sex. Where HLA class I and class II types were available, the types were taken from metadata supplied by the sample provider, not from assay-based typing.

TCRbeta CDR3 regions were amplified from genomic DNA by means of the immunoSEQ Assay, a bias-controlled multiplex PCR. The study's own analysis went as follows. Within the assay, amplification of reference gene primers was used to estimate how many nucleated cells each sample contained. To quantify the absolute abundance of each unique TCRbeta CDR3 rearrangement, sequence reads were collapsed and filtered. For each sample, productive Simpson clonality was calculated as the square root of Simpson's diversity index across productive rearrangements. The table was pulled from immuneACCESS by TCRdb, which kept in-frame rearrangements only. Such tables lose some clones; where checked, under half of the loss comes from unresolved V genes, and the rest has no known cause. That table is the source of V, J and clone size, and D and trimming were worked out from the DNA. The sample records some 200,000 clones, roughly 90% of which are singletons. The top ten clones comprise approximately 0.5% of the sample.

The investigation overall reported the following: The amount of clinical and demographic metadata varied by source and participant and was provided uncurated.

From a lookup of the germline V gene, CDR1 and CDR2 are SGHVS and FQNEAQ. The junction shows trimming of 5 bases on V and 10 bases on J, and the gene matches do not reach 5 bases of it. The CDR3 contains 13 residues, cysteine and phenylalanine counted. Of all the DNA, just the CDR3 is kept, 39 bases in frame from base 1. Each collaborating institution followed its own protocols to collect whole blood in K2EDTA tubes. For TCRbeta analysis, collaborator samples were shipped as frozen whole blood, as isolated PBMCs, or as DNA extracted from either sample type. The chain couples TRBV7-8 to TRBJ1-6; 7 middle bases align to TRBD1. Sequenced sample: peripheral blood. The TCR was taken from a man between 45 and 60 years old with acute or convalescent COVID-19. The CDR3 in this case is CASSMTGQSPLHF. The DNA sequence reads TGTGCCAGCAGCATGACAGGGCAATCACCCCTCCACTTT. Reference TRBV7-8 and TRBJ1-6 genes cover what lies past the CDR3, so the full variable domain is GAGVSQSPRYKVAKRGQDVALRCDPISGHVSLFWYQQALGQGPEFLTYFQNEAQLDKSGLPSDRFFAERPEGSVSTLKIQRTQQEDSAVYLCASSMTGQSPLHFGNGTRLTVT.